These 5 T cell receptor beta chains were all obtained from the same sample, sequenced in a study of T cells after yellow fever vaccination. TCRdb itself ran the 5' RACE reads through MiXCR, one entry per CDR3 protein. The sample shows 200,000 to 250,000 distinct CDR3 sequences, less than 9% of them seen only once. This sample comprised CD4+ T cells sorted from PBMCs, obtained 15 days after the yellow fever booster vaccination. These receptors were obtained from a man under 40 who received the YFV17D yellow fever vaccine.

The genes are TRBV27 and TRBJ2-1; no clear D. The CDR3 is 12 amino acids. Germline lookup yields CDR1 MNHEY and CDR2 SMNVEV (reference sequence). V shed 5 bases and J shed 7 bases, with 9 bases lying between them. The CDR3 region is CASSLMDNEQFF. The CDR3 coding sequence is TGTGCCAGCAGTCTTATGGATAATGAGCAGTTCTTC.

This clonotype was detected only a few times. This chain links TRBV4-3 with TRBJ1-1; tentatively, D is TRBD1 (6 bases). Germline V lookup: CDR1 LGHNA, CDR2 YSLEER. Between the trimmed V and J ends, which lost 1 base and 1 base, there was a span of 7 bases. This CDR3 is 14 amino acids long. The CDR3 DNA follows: TGCGCCAGCAGCCAAGTGGGGGCGAACACTGAAGCTTTCTTT. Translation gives CASSQVGANTEAFF.

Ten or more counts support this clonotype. CDR3 in DNA: TGCGCCAGCGTTGGGGGCGGATACACAGATACGCAGTATTTT. Protein: CASVGGGYTDTQYF. The chain combines TRBV5-1 with TRBJ2-3; weak D call: TRBD1 (6 bases). V lost 7 bases, J lost 2 bases, and 14 bases lay in between. The CDR3 loop spans 14 amino acids. Germline V gene sequence: CDR1 SGHRS, CDR2 YFSETQ.

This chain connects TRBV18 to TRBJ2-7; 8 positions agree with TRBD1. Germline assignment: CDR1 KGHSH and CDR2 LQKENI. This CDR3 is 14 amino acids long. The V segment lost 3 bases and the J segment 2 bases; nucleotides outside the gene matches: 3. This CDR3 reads CASSPRGRTYEQYF. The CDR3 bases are TGTGCCAGCTCACCCAGGGGGCGAACCTACGAGCAGTACTTC. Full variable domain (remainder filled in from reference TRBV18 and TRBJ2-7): NAGVMQNPRHLVRRRGQEARLRCSPMKGHSHVYWYRQLPEEGLKFMVYLQKENIIDESGMPKERFSAEFPKEGPSILRIQQVVRGDSAAYFCASSPRGRTYEQYFGPGTRLTVT.

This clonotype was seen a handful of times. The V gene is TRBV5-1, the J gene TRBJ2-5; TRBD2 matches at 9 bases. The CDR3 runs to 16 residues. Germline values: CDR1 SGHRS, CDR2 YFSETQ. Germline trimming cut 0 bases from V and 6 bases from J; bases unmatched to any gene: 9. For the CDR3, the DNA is TGCGCCAGCAGCTTGGGGTCTAGCGGGGACCATCAGACCCAGTACTTC. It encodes CASSLGSSGDHQTQYF.